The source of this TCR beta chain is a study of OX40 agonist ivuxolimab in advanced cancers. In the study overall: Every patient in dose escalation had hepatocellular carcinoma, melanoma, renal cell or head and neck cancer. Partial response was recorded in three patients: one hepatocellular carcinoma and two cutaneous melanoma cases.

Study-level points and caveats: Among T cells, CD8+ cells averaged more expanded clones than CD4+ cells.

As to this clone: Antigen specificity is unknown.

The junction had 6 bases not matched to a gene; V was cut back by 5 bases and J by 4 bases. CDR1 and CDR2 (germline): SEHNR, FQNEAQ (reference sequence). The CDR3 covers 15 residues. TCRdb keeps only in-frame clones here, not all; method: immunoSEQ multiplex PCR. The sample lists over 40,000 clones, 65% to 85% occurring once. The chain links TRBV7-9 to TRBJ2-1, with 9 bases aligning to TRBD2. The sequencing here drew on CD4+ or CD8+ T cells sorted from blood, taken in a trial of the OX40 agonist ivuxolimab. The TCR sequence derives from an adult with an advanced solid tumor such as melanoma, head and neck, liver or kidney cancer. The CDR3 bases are TGTGCCAGCAGCATTGGACTAGCGTCATACAATGAGCAGTTCTTC. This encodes CASSIGLASYNEQFF.